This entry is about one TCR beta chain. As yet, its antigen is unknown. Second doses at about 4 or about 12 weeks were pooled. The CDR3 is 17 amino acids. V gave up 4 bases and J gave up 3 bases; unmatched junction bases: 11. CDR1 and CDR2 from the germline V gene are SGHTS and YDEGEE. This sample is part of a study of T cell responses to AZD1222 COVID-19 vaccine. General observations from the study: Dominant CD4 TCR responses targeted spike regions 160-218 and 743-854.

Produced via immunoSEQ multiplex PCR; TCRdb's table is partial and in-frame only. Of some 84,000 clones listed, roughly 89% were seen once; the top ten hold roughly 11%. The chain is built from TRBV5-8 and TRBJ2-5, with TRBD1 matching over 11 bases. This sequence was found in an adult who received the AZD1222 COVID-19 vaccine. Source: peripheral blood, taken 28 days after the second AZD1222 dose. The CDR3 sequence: CASSPGTGGGMEETQYF. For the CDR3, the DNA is TGTGCCAGCAGCCCAGGGACAGGGGGAGGCATGGAAGAGACCCAGTACTTC.